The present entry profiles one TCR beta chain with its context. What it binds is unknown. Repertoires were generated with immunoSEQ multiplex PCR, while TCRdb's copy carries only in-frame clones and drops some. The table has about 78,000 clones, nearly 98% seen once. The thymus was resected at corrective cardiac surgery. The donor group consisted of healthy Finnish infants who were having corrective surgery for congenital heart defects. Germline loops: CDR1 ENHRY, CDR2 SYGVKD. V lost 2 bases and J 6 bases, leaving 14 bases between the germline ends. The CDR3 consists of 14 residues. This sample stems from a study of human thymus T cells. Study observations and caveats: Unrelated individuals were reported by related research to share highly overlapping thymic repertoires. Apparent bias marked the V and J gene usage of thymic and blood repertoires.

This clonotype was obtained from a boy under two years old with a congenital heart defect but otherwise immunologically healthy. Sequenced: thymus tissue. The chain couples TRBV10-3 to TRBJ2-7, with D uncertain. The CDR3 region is CAISEITRPSEQYF. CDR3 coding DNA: TGTGCCATCAGTGAGATCACCCGACCCAGCGAGCAGTACTTC.